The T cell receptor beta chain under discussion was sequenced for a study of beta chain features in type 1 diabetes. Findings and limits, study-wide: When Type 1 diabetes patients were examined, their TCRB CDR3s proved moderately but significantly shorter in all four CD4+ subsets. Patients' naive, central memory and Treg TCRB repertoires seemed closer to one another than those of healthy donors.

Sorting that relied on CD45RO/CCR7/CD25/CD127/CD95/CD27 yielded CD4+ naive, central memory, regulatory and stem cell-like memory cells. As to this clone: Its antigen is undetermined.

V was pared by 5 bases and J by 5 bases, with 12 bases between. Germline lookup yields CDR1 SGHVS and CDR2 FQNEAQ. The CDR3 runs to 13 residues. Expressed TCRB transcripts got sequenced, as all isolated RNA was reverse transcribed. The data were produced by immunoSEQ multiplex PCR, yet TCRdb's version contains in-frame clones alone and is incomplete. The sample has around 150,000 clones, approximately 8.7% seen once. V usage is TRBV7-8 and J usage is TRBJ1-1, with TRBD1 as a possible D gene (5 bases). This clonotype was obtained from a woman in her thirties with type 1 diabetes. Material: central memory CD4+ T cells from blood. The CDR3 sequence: CASSPVGGTEAFF. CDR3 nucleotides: TGTGCCAGCAGCCCCGTTGGGGGGACTGAAGCTTTCTTT.